The 5 T cell receptor beta chains presented below share a single source sample, sequenced in a study of beta chain features in type 1 diabetes (dated by TCRdb to the late 2010s). The receptor library was made with the immunoSEQ multiplex PCR assay. All of the isolated RNA was reverse transcribed with the High Capacity cDNA Reverse Transcription Kit, so expressed TCRB transcripts were sequenced. TCRdb stores this immuneACCESS table with in-frame sequences only. Part of the clones is absent; in the studies checked, under half of the shortfall reflects unresolved V genes, and no reason is known for the rest. The sample table lists roughly 500,000 clones, 25% to 35% of them with a count of one. The top ten constitute more than 0.055% of the sample. Sequencing used naive CD4+ T cells from blood. Explained via the paper, the cell subset or site label denotes: true naive CD4+ T cells. These receptors all come from a man aged 18-30 years in good health.

Of note for this clone: The same CDR3 is also encoded by other DNA sequences in this sample. The V gene is TRBV20-1, the J gene TRBJ2-7; D unclear. The CDR3 has 10 amino acids. CDR1 DFQATT and CDR2 SNEGSKA come from the germline V gene (reference sequence). The V gene lost 3 bases and the J gene lost 4 bases, with 4 bases spanning the gap. The CDR3 here is CSASPYEQYF. The CDR3, as DNA: TGCAGTGCTAGTCCGTACGAGCAGTACTTC.

This clone has only a few counts. The V gene is TRBV9, the J gene TRBJ2-5; D is perhaps TRBD1 (6 bases). This CDR3 has 13 residues. V was trimmed by 1 base and J by 4 bases, leaving 8 bases between them. In germline, CDR1 is SGDLS, CDR2 YYNGEE. The CDR3 loop reads CASSVTGPETQYF. Here the CDR3 DNA reads TGTGCCAGCAGCGTAACAGGGCCAGAGACCCAGTACTTC.

Only a few counts were recorded for this clone. Other nucleotide sequences in the sample specify the same CDR3. The CDR3 DNA follows: TGTGCCTGGAGTGTAACCGGATACGAGCAGTACTTC. As protein: CAWSVTGYEQYF. This chain uses TRBV30 with TRBJ2-7; D remains ambiguous. V dropped 0 bases and J dropped 4 bases, with 7 bases sitting between them. This CDR3 has 12 residues. The V gene's germline CDR1 is GTSNPN and CDR2 SVGIG (reference sequence). Using reference TRBV30 and TRBJ2-7 for the parts outside the CDR3, the full variable domain is SQTIHQWPATLVQPVGSPLSLECTVEGTSNPNLYWYRQAAGRGLQLLFYSVGIGQISSEVPQNLSASRPQDRQFILSSKKLLLSDSGFYLCAWSVTGYEQYFGPGTRLTVT.

The chain uses TRBV5-6 and TRBJ2-6; D gene uncertain. The V end lost 10 bases, the J end lost 0 bases, and 11 bases lay between the germline ends. CDR1 and CDR2 (germline): SGHDT, YYEEEE. The CDR3 spans 14 residues. The CDR3 region has the DNA TGTGCCGCCAGACCCTCCTCTGGGGCCAACGTCCTGACTTTC. Protein: CAARPSSGANVLTF. Drawing the rest from reference TRBV5-6 and TRBJ2-6, the complete variable domain is DAGVTQSPTHLIKTRGQQVTLRCSPKSGHDTVSWYQQALGQGPQFIFQYYEEEERQRGNFPDRFSGHQFPNYSSELNVNALLLGDSALYLCAARPSSGANVLTFGAGSRLTVL.

This clone was counted a few times. The rearrangement links TRBV5-6 to TRBJ2-1; D is undetermined. The germline V and J ends were trimmed by 4 bases and 0 bases, with 5 bases remaining between them. The CDR3 totals 13 residues. CDR1 SGHDT and CDR2 YYEEEE come from the germline V gene. Here the CDR3 reads CASSPGSYNEQFF. CDR3 nucleotides: TGTGCCAGCAGCCCTGGCTCCTACAATGAGCAGTTCTTC.